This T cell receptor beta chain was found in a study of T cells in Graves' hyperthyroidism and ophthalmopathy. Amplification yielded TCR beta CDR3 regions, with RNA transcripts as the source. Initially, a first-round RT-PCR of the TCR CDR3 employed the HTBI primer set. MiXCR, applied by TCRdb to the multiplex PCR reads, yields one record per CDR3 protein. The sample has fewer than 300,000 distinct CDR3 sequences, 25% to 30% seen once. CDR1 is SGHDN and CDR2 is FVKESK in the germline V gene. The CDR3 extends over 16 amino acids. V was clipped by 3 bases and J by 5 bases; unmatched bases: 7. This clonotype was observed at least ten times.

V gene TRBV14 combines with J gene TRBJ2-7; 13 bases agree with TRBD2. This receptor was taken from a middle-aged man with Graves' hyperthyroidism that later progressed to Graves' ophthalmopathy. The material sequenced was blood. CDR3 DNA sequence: TGTGCCAGCAGCCACCTACTAGCGGGAGGGCCAAACGAGCAGTACTTC. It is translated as CASSHLLAGGPNEQYF.